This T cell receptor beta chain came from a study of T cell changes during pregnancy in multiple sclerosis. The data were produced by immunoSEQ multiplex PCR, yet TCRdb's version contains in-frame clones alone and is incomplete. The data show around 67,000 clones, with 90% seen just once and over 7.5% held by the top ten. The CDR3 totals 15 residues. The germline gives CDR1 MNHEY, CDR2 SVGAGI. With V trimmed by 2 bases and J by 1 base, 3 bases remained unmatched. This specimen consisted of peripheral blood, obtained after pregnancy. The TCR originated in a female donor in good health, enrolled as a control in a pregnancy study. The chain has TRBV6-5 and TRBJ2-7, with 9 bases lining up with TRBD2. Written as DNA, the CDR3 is TGTGCCAGCAGTTACACTAGCGGGTTATCCTACGAGCAGTACTTC. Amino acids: CASSYTSGLSYEQYF.